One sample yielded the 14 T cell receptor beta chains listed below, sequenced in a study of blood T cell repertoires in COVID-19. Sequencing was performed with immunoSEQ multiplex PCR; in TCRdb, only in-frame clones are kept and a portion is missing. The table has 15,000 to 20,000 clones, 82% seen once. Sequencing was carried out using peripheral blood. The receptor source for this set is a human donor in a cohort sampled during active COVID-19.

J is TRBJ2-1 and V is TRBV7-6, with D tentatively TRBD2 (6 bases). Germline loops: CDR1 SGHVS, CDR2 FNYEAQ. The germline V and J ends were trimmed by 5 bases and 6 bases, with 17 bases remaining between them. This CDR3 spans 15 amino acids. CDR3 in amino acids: CASSPLGGPPNEQFF. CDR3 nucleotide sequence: TGTGCCAGCAGCCCTCTCGGGGGACCCCCCAATGAGCAGTTCTTC.

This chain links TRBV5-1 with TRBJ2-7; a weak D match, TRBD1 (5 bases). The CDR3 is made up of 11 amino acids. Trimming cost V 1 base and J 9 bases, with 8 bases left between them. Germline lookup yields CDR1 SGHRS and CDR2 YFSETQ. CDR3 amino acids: CASSLQGPQYF. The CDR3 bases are TGCGCCAGCAGCTTGCAGGGCCCGCAGTACTTC.

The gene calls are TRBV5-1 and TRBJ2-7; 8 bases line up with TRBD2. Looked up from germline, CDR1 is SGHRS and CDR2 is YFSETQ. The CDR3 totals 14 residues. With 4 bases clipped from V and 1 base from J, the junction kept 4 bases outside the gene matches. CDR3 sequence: CASSRGTSSYEQYF. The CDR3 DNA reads TGCGCCAGCAGCAGGGGGACTAGTTCCTACGAGCAGTACTTC.

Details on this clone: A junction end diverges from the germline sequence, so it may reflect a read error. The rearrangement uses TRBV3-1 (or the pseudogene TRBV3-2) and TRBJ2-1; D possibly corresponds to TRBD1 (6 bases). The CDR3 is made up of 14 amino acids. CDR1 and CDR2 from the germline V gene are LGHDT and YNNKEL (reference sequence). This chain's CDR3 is CASMAQGHYNEQLF. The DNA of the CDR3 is TGTGCCAGCATGGCACAGGGCCATTACAATGAGCAGCTCTTC.

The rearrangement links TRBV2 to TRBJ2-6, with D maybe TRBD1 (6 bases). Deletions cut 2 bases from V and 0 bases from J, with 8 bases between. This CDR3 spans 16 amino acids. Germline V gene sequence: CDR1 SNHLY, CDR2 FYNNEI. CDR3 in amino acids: CASSEQGLSGANVLTF. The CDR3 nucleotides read TGTGCCAGCAGTGAACAGGGGCTCTCTGGGGCCAACGTCCTGACTTTC.

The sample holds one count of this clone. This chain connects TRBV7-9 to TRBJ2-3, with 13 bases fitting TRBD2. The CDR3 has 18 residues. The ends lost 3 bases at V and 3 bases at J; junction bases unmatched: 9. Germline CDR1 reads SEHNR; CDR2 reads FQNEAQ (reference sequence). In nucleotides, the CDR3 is TGTGCCAGCAGCTTCCCCACTAGCGGGAGGGCCATGACAGATACGCAGTATTTT. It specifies CASSFPTSGRAMTDTQYF.

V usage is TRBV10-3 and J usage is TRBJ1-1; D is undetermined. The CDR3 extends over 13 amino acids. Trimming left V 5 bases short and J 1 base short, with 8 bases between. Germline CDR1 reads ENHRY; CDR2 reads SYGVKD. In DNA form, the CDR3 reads TGTGCCATCAGTACAGCCTCGAACACTGAAGCTTTCTTT. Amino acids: CAISTASNTEAFF.

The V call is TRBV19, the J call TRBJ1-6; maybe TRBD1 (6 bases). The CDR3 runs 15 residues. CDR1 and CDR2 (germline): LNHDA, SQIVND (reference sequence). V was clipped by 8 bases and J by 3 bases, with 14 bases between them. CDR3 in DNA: TGTGCCAGTCATGAGGGAGGGGGCTATAATTCACCCCTCCACTTT. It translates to CASHEGGGYNSPLHF.

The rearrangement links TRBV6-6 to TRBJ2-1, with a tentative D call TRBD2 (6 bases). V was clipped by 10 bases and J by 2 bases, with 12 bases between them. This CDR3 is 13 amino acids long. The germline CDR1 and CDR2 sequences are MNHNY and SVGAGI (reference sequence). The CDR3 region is CAIGQRAYNEQFF. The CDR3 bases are TGTGCCATCGGGCAGCGGGCCTACAATGAGCAGTTCTTC.

The CDR3 is CAWSVGLSADTQYF. In DNA form, the CDR3 reads TGTGCCTGGAGTGTGGGGCTATCAGCAGATACGCAGTATTTT. The V gene is TRBV30, the J gene TRBJ2-3, with D maybe TRBD1 (5 bases). This CDR3 has 14 amino acids. Per germline, CDR1 GTSNPN and CDR2 SVGIG (reference sequence). V was pared by 0 bases and J by 4 bases, with 11 bases between.

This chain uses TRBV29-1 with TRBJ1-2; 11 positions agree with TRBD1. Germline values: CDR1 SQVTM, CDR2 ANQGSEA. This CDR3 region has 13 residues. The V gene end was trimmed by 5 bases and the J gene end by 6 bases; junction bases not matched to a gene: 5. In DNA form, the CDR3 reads TGCAGCGTTTCGGGGACAGGGGGTCATGGCTACACCTTC. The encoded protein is CSVSGTGGHGYTF. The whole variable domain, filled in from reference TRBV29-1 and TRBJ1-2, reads SAVISQKPSRDICQRGTSLTIQCQVDSQVTMMFWYRQQPGQSLTLIATANQGSEATYESGFVIDKFPISRPNLTFSTLTVSNMSPEDSSIYLCSVSGTGGHGYTFGSGTRLTVV.

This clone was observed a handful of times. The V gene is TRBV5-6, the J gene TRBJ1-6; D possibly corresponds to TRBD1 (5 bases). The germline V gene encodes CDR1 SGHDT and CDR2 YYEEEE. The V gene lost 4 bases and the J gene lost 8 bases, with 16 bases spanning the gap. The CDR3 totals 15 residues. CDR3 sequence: CASSPWAGGYSPLHF. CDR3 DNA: TGTGCCAGCAGCCCCTGGGCCGGGGGGTATTCACCCCTCCACTTT.

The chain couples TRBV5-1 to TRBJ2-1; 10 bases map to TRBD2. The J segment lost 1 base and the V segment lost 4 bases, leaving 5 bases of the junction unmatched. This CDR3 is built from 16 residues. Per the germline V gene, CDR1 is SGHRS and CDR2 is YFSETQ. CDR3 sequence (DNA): TGCGCCAGCAGCGTGTTTAGCGGGGGGTCCTACAATGAGCAGTTCTTC. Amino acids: CASSVFSGGSYNEQFF.

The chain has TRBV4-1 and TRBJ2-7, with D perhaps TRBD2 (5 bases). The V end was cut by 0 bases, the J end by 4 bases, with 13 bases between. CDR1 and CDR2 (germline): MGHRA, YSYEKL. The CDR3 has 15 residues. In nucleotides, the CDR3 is TGCGCCAGCAGCCAAGATCGTCGGGGTTCGTACGAGCAGTACTTC. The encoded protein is CASSQDRRGSYEQYF.